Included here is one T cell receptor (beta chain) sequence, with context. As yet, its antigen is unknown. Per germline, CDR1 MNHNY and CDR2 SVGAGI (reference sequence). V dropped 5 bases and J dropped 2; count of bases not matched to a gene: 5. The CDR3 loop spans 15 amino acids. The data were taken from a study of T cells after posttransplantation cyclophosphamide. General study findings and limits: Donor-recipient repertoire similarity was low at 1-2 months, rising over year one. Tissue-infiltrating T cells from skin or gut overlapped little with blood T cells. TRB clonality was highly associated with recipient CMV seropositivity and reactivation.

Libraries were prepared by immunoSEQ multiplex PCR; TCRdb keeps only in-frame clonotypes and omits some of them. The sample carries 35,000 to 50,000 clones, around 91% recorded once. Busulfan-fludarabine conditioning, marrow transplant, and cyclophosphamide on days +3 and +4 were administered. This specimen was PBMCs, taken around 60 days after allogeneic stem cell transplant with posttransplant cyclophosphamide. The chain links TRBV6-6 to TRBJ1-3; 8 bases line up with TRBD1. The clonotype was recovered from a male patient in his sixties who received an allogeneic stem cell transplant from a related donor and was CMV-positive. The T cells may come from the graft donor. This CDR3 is CASSNRGLTGNTIYF. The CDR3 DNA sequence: TGTGCCAGCAGTAACAGGGGGTTAACTGGAAACACCATATATTTT.